This is a list of T cell receptor beta chains from one sample in a study. TCRdb re-called the 5' RACE reads through MiXCR, storing one row per CDR3 protein. The table has roughly 9,100 distinct CDR3 sequences, around 50% seen once. Sequenced: Tregs sorted from a lymph node. Receptor source: a female donor with breast cancer. Both conserved end residues are part of each CDR3. The D gene is left open where the match is weak. The size of a clone is reported for some rows only, either as once, few or many, or as a class for expanded clones.

v_gene,abundance,j_gene,d_gene,CDR3aa,CDR3nt
TRBV20-1,.,TRBJ2-1,.,CSARDPLAKQFF,TGCAGTGCTAGAGACCCCCTGGCCAAGCAGTTCTTC
TRBV6-5,once,TRBJ1-5,.,CASSSLPNQPQHF,TGTGCCAGCAGTTCCTTACCCAATCAGCCCCAGCATTTT
TRBV7-2,.,TRBJ1-2,.,CASSHPGVRVYGYTF,TGTGCCAGCAGCCATCCCGGGGTCAGGGTCTATGGCTACACCTTC
TRBV7-9,few,TRBJ2-5,TRBD2,CASSLSGGLIETQYF,TGTGCCAGCAGCTTAAGCGGGGGCTTGATAGAGACCCAGTACTTC
TRBV7-9,.,TRBJ2-1,.,CASSPRGTGYYSEQFF,TGTGCCAGCAGCCCAAGGGGAACAGGCTATTACAGTGAGCAGTTCTTC
TRBV7-2,.,TRBJ1-6,.,CPSSPTPWQKNSPLHF,TGTCCCAGCAGCCCAACTCCGTGGCAGAAGAATTCACCCCTCCACTTT
TRBV4-2,.,TRBJ1-3,.,CASSQFISGNTIYF,TGTGCCAGCAGCCAATTCATCTCCGGAAACACCATATATTTT
TRBV7-2,few,TRBJ2-3,.,CASSLAPRDTQYF,TGTGCCAGCAGCTTAGCGCCTAGGGATACGCAGTATTTT
TRBV4-2,.,TRBJ1-1,.,CASSQDRIGNTEAFF,TGTGCCAGCAGCCAAGATCGTATTGGGAACACTGAAGCTTTCTTT
TRBV12-3/TRBV12-4,.,TRBJ1-1,.,CASSIGVGTEAFF,TGTGCCAGCAGTATAGGGGTAGGCACTGAAGCTTTCTTT
TRBV27,few,TRBJ2-6,.,CASSPGGVPGANVLTF,TGTGCCAGCAGTCCCGGGGGAGTCCCTGGGGCCAACGTCCTGACTTTC
TRBV20-1,few,TRBJ2-2,.,CSAGRTNTGELFF,TGCAGTGCTGGGCGGACTAACACCGGGGAGCTGTTTTTT
TRBV6-1,once,TRBJ2-7,.,CASSERGDGAYEQYF,TGTGCCAGCAGTGAAAGGGGAGACGGAGCCTACGAGCAGTACTTC
TRBV6-1,.,TRBJ2-5,.,CASSELARESGETQYF,TGTGCCAGCAGTGAACTAGCGAGAGAATCGGGGGAGACCCAGTACTTC
TRBV5-4,.,TRBJ1-1,TRBD1,CASSFEGAGGANRNTEAFF,TGTGCCAGCAGCTTTGAGGGGGCAGGGGGTGCAAACCGGAACACTGAAGCTTTCTTT
TRBV6-1,few,TRBJ1-1,TRBD1,CASSAQGALNTEAFF,TGTGCCAGCAGTGCGCAGGGGGCCTTGAACACTGAAGCTTTCTTT
TRBV28,.,TRBJ1-6,TRBD1,CASRDRGGINSPLHF,TGTGCCAGCAGAGACAGGGGTGGGATAAATTCACCCCTCCACTTT
TRBV2,.,TRBJ1-2,.,CASWSNYGYTF,TGTGCCAGCTGGTCCAACTATGGCTACACCTTC
TRBV2,.,TRBJ2-2,TRBD2,CASRGASGRLTGELFF,TGTGCCAGCAGGGGAGCCAGCGGGAGGCTCACCGGGGAGCTGTTTTTT
TRBV12-3/TRBV12-4,.,TRBJ1-4,.,CASSLTRSTQYFGPGTNEKLFF,.
TRBV7-2,once,TRBJ2-1,.,CASSNQLYRGTEQFF,TGTGCCAGCAGCAACCAATTGTATCGGGGGACGGAGCAGTTCTTC
TRBV5-1,.,TRBJ1-1,.,CASSLEHLNTEAFF,TGCGCCAGCAGCTTGGAACACTTGAACACTGAAGCTTTCTTT